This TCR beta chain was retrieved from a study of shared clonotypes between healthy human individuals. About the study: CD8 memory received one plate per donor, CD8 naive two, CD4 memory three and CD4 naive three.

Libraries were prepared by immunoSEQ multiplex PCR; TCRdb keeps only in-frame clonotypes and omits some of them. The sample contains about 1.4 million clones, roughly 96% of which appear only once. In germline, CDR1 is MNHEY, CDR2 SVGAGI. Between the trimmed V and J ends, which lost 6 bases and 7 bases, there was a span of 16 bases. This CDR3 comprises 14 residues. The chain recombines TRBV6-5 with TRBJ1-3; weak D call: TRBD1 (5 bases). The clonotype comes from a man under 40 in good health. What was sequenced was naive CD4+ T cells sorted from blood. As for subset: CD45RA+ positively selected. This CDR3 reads CASRRAGLGNTIYF. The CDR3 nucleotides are TGTGCCAGCAGGAGAGCGGGGCTGGGTAACACCATATATTTT.